The text below deals with one T cell receptor (beta chain). The data originate from a study of technical replicates of blood from several donors. Profiled with immunoSEQ multiplex PCR; TCRdb holds only in-frame clones, not every one. The repertoire holds some 83,000 clones, with just under 95% as singletons. Trimming took off 8 bases at V and 5 bases at J, with 10 bases between the two ends. The germline gives CDR1 LGHNA, CDR2 YNFKEQ. The CDR3 contains 12 residues. The chain couples TRBV4-2 to TRBJ2-1; unclear D gene. The sequenced sample consisted of T cells isolated from PBMCs. The receptor was isolated from a human donor in good health. The DNA of the CDR3 is TGTGCCAGCCACAGATACAACAATGAGCAGTTCTTC. Translation gives CASHRYNNEQFF.